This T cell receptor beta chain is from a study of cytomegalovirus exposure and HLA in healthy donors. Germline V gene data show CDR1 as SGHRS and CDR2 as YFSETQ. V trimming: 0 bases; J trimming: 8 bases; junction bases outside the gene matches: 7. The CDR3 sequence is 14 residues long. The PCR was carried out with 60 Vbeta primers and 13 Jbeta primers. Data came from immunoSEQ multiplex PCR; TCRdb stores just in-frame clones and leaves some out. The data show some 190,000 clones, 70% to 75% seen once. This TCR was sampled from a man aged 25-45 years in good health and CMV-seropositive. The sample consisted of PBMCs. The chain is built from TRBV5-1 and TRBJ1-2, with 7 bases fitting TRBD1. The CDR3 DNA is TGCGCCAGCAGCTTGGCCTGGCAGGGGGAAGGCTACACCTTC. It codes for CASSLAWQGEGYTF.